This TCR beta chain was captured in a study of CD4 and CD8 cells across lung adenocarcinoma regions. Samples came from patients with localized non-small cell lung adenocarcinoma. TCRdb called the PCR reads again in MiXCR, with one record for every CDR3 protein. The data contain about 11,000 distinct CDR3 sequences, about 59% of them singletons. The V segment lost 4 bases and the J segment 5 bases; nucleotides outside the gene matches: 10. The CDR3 covers 16 residues. Germline V CDR1 and CDR2: LGHNA, YNFKEQ. Sequences were obtained from CD8+ T cells from the margin of a lung tumor. This clonotype was sampled from a male donor with lung adenocarcinoma. The CD4 and CD8 labels of this study may be unreliable. The chain joins TRBV4-2 to TRBJ2-1; TRBD2 agrees at 8 bases. CDR3 amino acids: CASSPDVVAGNNEQFF. CDR3 bases: TGTGCCAGCAGCCCGGACGTGGTAGCGGGAAACAATGAGCAGTTCTTC.